The clone carrying this T cell receptor (beta chain) has more than one count but fewer than ten. One entry per CDR3 protein, called by TCRdb with MiXCR from the 5' RACE reads. Of under 300,000 distinct CDR3 sequences in the sample, over 8.5% were seen once. This sample was taken from a study of CD8 T cells in ankylosing spondylitis. The CDR3 length is 15 residues. The V segment lost 5 bases and the J segment 14 bases; nucleotides outside the gene matches: 12. CDR1 is MDHEN, CDR2 SYDVKM, per germline. This sequence joins TRBV28 and TRBJ1-6, with 10 bases matching TRBD1. The sequencing sample was made of blood, either unsorted or a sorted T cell fraction (not recorded which). The sequence was collected from a male donor with ankylosing spondylitis or in good health (not recorded which). The CDR3 DNA reads as TGTGCCAGCAGTCGTACCGGGACAGGGGTGGATTCCCTCCACTTT. It yields the protein CASSRTGTGVDSLHF.